These T cell receptor beta chains were read from a single sample in a study of T cells after posttransplantation cyclophosphamide. Produced via immunoSEQ multiplex PCR; TCRdb's table is partial and in-frame only. The sample comprises tens of thousands of clones, around 95% of which are singletons, and 2.5% to 3% rests with the top ten. The sample consisted of PBMCs. These receptors came from a woman between 25 and 40 years old in good health and a related stem cell transplant donor. Each CDR3 is given with its conserved first and last residue. D genes are given only for firm matches. The size field is filled for only some rows; it gives once, few, many or a size class.

abundance: .; j_gene: TRBJ2-5; d_gene: .; v_gene: TRBV27; CDR3nt: TGTGCCAGCAGTTCCTACCTCCGGGACCCCGGGGAGACCCAGTACTTC; CDR3aa: CASSSYLRDPGETQYF
abundance: .; j_gene: TRBJ2-7; d_gene: .; v_gene: TRBV4-2; CDR3nt: TGTGCCAGCAGCCAAGAAACCCTCTACCACGAGCAGTACTTC; CDR3aa: CASSQETLYHEQYF
abundance: .; j_gene: TRBJ2-7; d_gene: TRBD1; v_gene: TRBV29-1; CDR3nt: TGCAGCGTCGAAAGGCGGACAGGCGCCTACGAGCAGTACTTC; CDR3aa: CSVERRTGAYEQYF
abundance: .; j_gene: TRBJ1-2; d_gene: .; v_gene: TRBV7-3; CDR3nt: TGTGCCAGCAGCTTAAACGGGAACTATGGCTACACCTTC; CDR3aa: CASSLNGNYGYTF
abundance: .; j_gene: TRBJ2-5; d_gene: TRBD2; v_gene: TRBV5-1; CDR3nt: TGCGCCAGCAGCGGGACTAGCGGGGGGGAGACCCAGTACTTC; CDR3aa: CASSGTSGGETQYF
abundance: .; j_gene: TRBJ1-2; d_gene: .; v_gene: TRBV10-3; CDR3nt: TGTGCCATCAAGGGGGAGGACGGCTATGGCTACACCTTC; CDR3aa: CAIKGEDGYGYTF
abundance: .; j_gene: TRBJ2-3; d_gene: .; v_gene: TRBV6-6; CDR3nt: TGTGCCAGCAGCCTTGGAACAGGGTTTGGTACAGATACGCAGTATTTT; CDR3aa: CASSLGTGFGTDTQYF
abundance: .; j_gene: TRBJ2-1; d_gene: .; v_gene: TRBV5-4; CDR3nt: TGTGCCAGCAGCTTGGGAGAGAATGAGCAGTTCTTC; CDR3aa: CASSLGENEQFF
abundance: .; j_gene: TRBJ2-2; d_gene: .; v_gene: TRBV6-5; CDR3nt: TGTGCCAGCAGTTACGGCCCGGCTCTGGACACCGGGGAGCTGTTTTTT; CDR3aa: CASSYGPALDTGELFF
abundance: .; j_gene: TRBJ1-5; d_gene: .; v_gene: TRBV30; CDR3nt: TGTGCCTGGAGTATCCTCGAAGGCAATCAGCCCCAGCATTTT; CDR3aa: CAWSILEGNQPQHF
abundance: once; j_gene: TRBJ2-1; d_gene: TRBD2; v_gene: TRBV19; CDR3nt: TGTGCCAGTAGTATAGGGGCGGGGGAGGGCAATGAGCAGTTCTTC; CDR3aa: CASSIGAGEGNEQFF
abundance: .; j_gene: TRBJ2-7; d_gene: .; v_gene: TRBV18; CDR3nt: TGTGCCAGCTCACCACCTAAGAGCTCCTACGAGCAGTACTTC; CDR3aa: CASSPPKSSYEQYF
abundance: .; j_gene: TRBJ1-1; d_gene: TRBD1; v_gene: TRBV11-3; CDR3nt: TGTGCCAGCAGCCCCGGACAGGGGTCCACTGAAGCTTTCTTT; CDR3aa: CASSPGQGSTEAFF
abundance: .; j_gene: TRBJ2-3; d_gene: .; v_gene: TRBV4-2; CDR3nt: TGTGCCAGCAGCCAAGATCCCGGAGATACGCAGTATTTT; CDR3aa: CASSQDPGDTQYF
abundance: .; j_gene: TRBJ1-2; d_gene: TRBD1; v_gene: TRBV25-1; CDR3nt: TGTGCCAGCACCCTGACAGGGCAAGGCTACACCTTC; CDR3aa: CASTLTGQGYTF
abundance: .; j_gene: TRBJ2-7; d_gene: TRBD1; v_gene: TRBV28; CDR3nt: TGTGCCAGCAGTTTCCCGGGACAGGCTACCTACGAGCAGTACTTC; CDR3aa: CASSFPGQATYEQYF
abundance: .; j_gene: TRBJ2-5; d_gene: .; v_gene: TRBV5-1; CDR3nt: TGCGCCAGCAGCTTGGCTCTTCAAGAGACCCAGTACTTC; CDR3aa: CASSLALQETQYF
abundance: .; j_gene: TRBJ2-5; d_gene: .; v_gene: TRBV7-9; CDR3nt: TGTGCCAGCAGCCCGAGGGGTCGATTAGAAGAGACCCAGTACTTC; CDR3aa: CASSPRGRLEETQYF
abundance: .; j_gene: TRBJ2-7; d_gene: TRBD1; v_gene: TRBV10-3; CDR3nt: TGTGCCATCGCCCCGGGACAGGGGACCTACGAGCAGTACTTC; CDR3aa: CAIAPGQGTYEQYF
abundance: .; j_gene: TRBJ2-7; d_gene: .; v_gene: TRBV5-4; CDR3nt: TGTGCCAGCAGCTTGGGGGCCAGCACCTACGAGCAGTACTTC; CDR3aa: CASSLGASTYEQYF
abundance: once; j_gene: TRBJ2-3; d_gene: TRBD2; v_gene: TRBV4-1; CDR3nt: TGCGCCAGCAGGATGCTAGCGGGGGGGCAAGATACGCAGTATTTT; CDR3aa: CASRMLAGGQDTQYF
abundance: .; j_gene: TRBJ1-4; d_gene: .; v_gene: TRBV5-1; CDR3nt: TGCGCCAGCAGCTCGGACAGCCCTAATGAAAAACTGTTTTTT; CDR3aa: CASSSDSPNEKLFF
abundance: .; j_gene: TRBJ1-2; d_gene: .; v_gene: TRBV5-1; CDR3nt: TGCGCCAGCAGCTTGGAAGGGTCCGACTATGGCTACACCTTC; CDR3aa: CASSLEGSDYGYTF
abundance: .; j_gene: TRBJ2-1; d_gene: .; v_gene: TRBV7-9; CDR3nt: TGTGCCAGCAGCTTAGCCAGGTACAATGAGCAGTTCTTC; CDR3aa: CASSLARYNEQFF
abundance: .; j_gene: TRBJ2-3; d_gene: .; v_gene: TRBV6-6; CDR3nt: TGTGCCAGCAGAGCCGGGCCTTGGGATACGCAGTATTTT; CDR3aa: CASRAGPWDTQYF
abundance: .; j_gene: TRBJ1-1; d_gene: .; v_gene: TRBV19; CDR3nt: TGTGCCAGTAGTATAGAGAGGAACACTGAAGCTTTCTTT; CDR3aa: CASSIERNTEAFF
abundance: .; j_gene: TRBJ1-2; d_gene: .; v_gene: TRBV30; CDR3nt: TGTGCCTCCGGGGGGAACTATGGCTACACCTTC; CDR3aa: CASGGNYGYTF
abundance: once; j_gene: TRBJ1-2; d_gene: TRBD1; v_gene: TRBV4-3; CDR3nt: TGCGCCAGCAGACTTAACCCGGGACAGGGTACCTATGGCTACACCTTC; CDR3aa: CASRLNPGQGTYGYTF